These T cell receptor beta chains were read from a single sample in a study of blood T cell repertoires in COVID-19. The table came from immunoSEQ multiplex PCR; TCRdb's copy has only in-frame clones and leaves some out. The profile covers 150,000 to 180,000 clones, with 80% to 90% appearing a single time and more than 7.5% taken by the ten largest. Sample: peripheral blood. The receptor set was obtained from a woman aged 55-75 years with COVID-19, enrolled during active disease. The CDR3 runs from the conserved cysteine through the conserved F or W. Fields, in order: V gene, D gene, J gene, clone size, CDR3 DNA, CDR3 protein. A D gene is named only where the DNA matches it firmly. Rows may omit the clone size; those that give it use once, few, many or a size class.

>TRBV5-4|-|TRBJ2-5|-
TGTGCCAGCAGCTCCGTGGGTTCGCGGGTCCAAGAGACCCAGTACTTC
CASSSVGSRVQETQYF
>TRBV10-2|TRBD2|TRBJ2-7|-
TGCGCCAGCAGTGGAGGCACTAGCGGGAGTTTTTACGAGCAGTACTTC
CASSGGTSGSFYEQYF
>TRBV14|TRBD2|TRBJ2-1|-
TGTGCCAGCAGCCTTATAGCGGGTAGTAGTGAGCAGTTCTTC
CASSLIAGSSEQFF
>TRBV5-1|-|TRBJ1-2|-
TGCGCCAGCAGCCCCGGGAGGGTTGACTATGGCTACACCTTC
CASSPGRVDYGYTF
>TRBV19|-|TRBJ1-1|-
TGTGCCAGCAAGAGGGACTGGGGAATGAACACTGAAGCTTTCTTT
CASKRDWGMNTEAFF
>TRBV18|TRBD2|TRBJ2-3|-
TGTGCCAGCTCACCACCGGACCTAGCGGGGGGCGGAACAGATACGCAGTATTTT
CASSPPDLAGGGTDTQYF
>TRBV5-1|-|TRBJ1-2|-
TGCGCCAGCAGCGGGACACTGAACTATGGCTACACCTTC
CASSGTLNYGYTF
>TRBV9|-|TRBJ1-1|-
TGTGCCAGCAGCGTAAGAATGGAGATGAACACTGAAGCTTTCTTT
CASSVRMEMNTEAFF
>TRBV7-2|-|TRBJ2-5|-
TGTGCCAGTGCTCGTCAGACTTCAGAGACCCAGTACTTC
CASARQTSETQYF
>TRBV6-6|TRBD2|TRBJ2-3|-
TGTCGGGGGGATACCACAGATACGCAGTATTTT
CRGDTTDTQYF
>TRBV4-2|-|TRBJ1-5|-
TGTGCCAGCAGCCAAGAGAAGACGGCAGGGATCCAGCCCCAGCATTTT
CASSQEKTAGIQPQHF
>TRBV14|-|TRBJ2-5|-
TGTGCCAGCAGCCAAATGAGCGGACCCCAAGAGACCCAGTACTTC
CASSQMSGPQETQYF
>TRBV5-1|-|TRBJ2-2|-
TGCGCCAGCAGCCCTGAACCGAGGAGCACCGGGGAGCTGTTTTTT
CASSPEPRSTGELFF
>TRBV7-2|-|TRBJ2-1|-
TGTGCCAGCAGCTTAGCCCAGACTAGTTACAATGAGCAGTTCTTC
CASSLAQTSYNEQFF
>TRBV4-1|-|TRBJ1-1|-
TGCGCCAGCAGCCAAGCCGGGGTGAACACTGAAGCTTTCTTT
CASSQAGVNTEAFF
>TRBV7-9|-|TRBJ2-1|-
TGTGCCAGCAGCTTAGCGAGGAGCAATGAGCAGTTCTTC
CASSLARSNEQFF
>TRBV5-4|TRBD1|TRBJ2-5|-
TGTGCCAGCAGCTTCTCACAGGGGACAGGGGAGACCCAGTACTTC
CASSFSQGTGETQYF
>TRBV3-1/TRBV3-2|-|TRBJ2-3|few
TGTGCCAGCAGCCAACTCGGGGGAAGCACAGATACGCAGTATTTT
CASSQLGGSTDTQYF
>TRBV5-1|TRBD2|TRBJ2-1|-
TGCGCCAGCAGCTTGGGGCCCCGGGGGGGTGACTACAATGAGCAGTTCTTC
CASSLGPRGGDYNEQFF
>TRBV18|TRBD1|TRBJ1-5|-
TGTGCCAGCTCACCAGGACAGGGCGAACAGCCCCAGCATTTT
CASSPGQGEQPQHF
>TRBV24-1|-|TRBJ2-2|-
TGTGCCACCAGTGATTTGGAGGACAGGCGGGGCGGGGAGCTGTTTTTT
CATSDLEDRRGGELFF
>TRBV3-1/TRBV3-2|-|TRBJ1-2|-
TGTGCCAGCAGCCAGCGGGAGACCTATGGCTACACCTTC
CASSQRETYGYTF